This T cell receptor (beta chain) was sequenced during a study of T cell responses to AZD1222 COVID-19 vaccine listed by TCRdb under 2021. Looking at the study overall: AZD1222 recipients whose second dose came at about 4 weeks and those whose second dose came at about 12 weeks were combined into one group, since spike-specific TCR depth and breadth did not differ between the two schedules. A total of 233 trial participants underwent TCR sequencing, of whom about 210 received two doses of AZD1222 and approximately 25 received two doses of the MenACWY control vaccine. Trial participants were enrolled by age into 18-55, 56-69 and 70-plus year subgroups, with approximately 160, 26 and 62 TCR-sequenced participants respectively. The full study reports these points: Participants were mostly white British, with more females than males. The authors suggested clonal diversity may have been underestimated. No day 14 peak-response samples were available, so repertoires were characterized only after the peak T cell response. Reportedly, close to half of the unique spike-specific TCRs recognized epitopes lying outside the regions that are mutated in the B.1.351 and B.1.1.7 variants. Spike-specific TCR breadth and depth rose significantly after two AZD1222 doses compared with day 0 and with MenACWY recipients. Conclusions about previously exposed vaccinees are limited, since just 6 or 7 AZD1222 recipients were seropositive for SARS-CoV-2 at baseline. The 56-69-year group was small, and its depth increase did not reach significance, likely because of low power. The whole spike protein was spanned by vaccine-associated CD4 TCRs, and dominant responses were seen in regions 160-218 and 743-854.

About this clone itself: The antigen it binds to is not known. Base qualities are missing; no much larger clone stands one base away.

The CDR3 regions of human TCRbeta chains were subjected to immunosequencing. The study's processing was this. Repertoire TCRs were checked for matches against a reference library of SARS-CoV-2-specific TCRs that had been generated using the MIRA antigen-specificity platform. Breadth was defined as the fraction of unique TCRs that were SARS-CoV-2-associated. Depth was defined as the fraction of total T cells that were SARS-CoV-2-associated. Each spike-specific TCR was assigned to its reactive spike region and to a CD4 or CD8 class using the MIRA data. Log10-transformed breadth and depth values were compared by one-way ANOVA with Sidak's multiple comparisons tests. Imported from immuneACCESS, the table was reduced by TCRdb to in-frame sequences with V and J called. These copies leave out some clones; in studies compared against another copy, an unresolved V gene accounts for under half, and the cause of the remainder is not known. From that table come the V and J calls and clone size; the DNA was used to work out D and trimming. The sample data list 100,000 to 150,000 clones, and roughly 87% of these were observed just once. The ten largest clonotypes hold roughly 1.5% of the sample.

The time point label on this specimen signifies: baseline before first vaccination. The vaccinee samples were drawn from two UK trials, COV001 and COV002, one of which was a single-blind randomized controlled phase 2/3 trial testing AZD1222 (ChAdOx1 nCoV-19) in healthy adults. For TCRbeta chain sequencing, PBMC samples from trial participants were taken at day 0 and at day 28 after the second dose. Trimming at the junction amounts to 8 bases on V and 8 bases on J, and the germline ends lie 24 bases apart. Via the germline V gene (reference sequence), CDR1 is PRHDT and CDR2 FYEKMQ. Counted from cysteine to phenylalanine, this CDR3 has 15 amino acids. Kept here is only the CDR3 DNA, which spans 45 bases and is read in frame from base 1.

The V and J segments used are TRBV13 and TRBJ1-2; the D gene cannot be resolved reliably. The sample consisted of peripheral blood, taken on day 0 of AZD1222 vaccination. This receptor was obtained from an adult in good health. The nucleotides are TGTGCCAGCTACCAAGGCCGTGGAGGCCGTGGGGGCTACACCTTC. Translation gives CASYQGRGGRGGYTF.